This passage covers 2 T cell receptor beta chains from one sample sequenced in a study of regulatory T cells in long-lasting Graves disease. The TCR beta library used iRepertoire HTBI primers with Arm-PCR amplification of CDR3. TCRdb independently ran MiXCR on the multiplex PCR reads; one entry per CDR3 protein. The repertoire holds hundreds of thousands of distinct CDR3 sequences, with about 20% as singletons. Time point indicated: persistent/refractory GD, antithyroid drugs over 5 years with positive TRAb. Researchers made the TCR library from RNA that was extracted from PBMCs. The sample was peripheral blood mononuclear cells (PBMCs), taken when the disease was refractory, from a patient treated with antithyroid drugs. The receptors come from a female donor with Graves disease.

This clonotype was recorded at least ten times. The rearrangement links TRBV30 to TRBJ1-1; D is unresolved. The V gene lost 5 bases and the J gene lost 10 bases, with 17 bases spanning the gap. This CDR3 comprises 12 residues. Germline-derived CDR1 and CDR2 are GTSNPN and SVGIG (reference sequence). The CDR3 coding sequence is TGTGCCTGGTCCCCGGGAGGATTCGGAGCTTTCTTT. This gives the protein CAWSPGGFGAFF.

This clonotype was found a few times. The chain links TRBV20-1 to TRBJ2-7; TRBD2 matches 8 bases. Germline loops: CDR1 DFQATT, CDR2 SNEGSKA (reference sequence). The CDR3 consists of 14 residues. V was clipped by 6 bases and J by 1 base; unmatched bases: 8. This chain's CDR3 is CSARGGRNSYEQYF. The DNA of the CDR3 is TGCAGTGCCAGGGGCGGGAGGAATTCCTACGAGCAGTACTTC.